Given below is one TCR beta chain in context. The sample is drawn from a study of blood T cell repertoires in COVID-19. Study-level background: Sample material is recorded as cDNA or gDNA derived from T cells, B-cell-depleted T cells, or PBMCs.

The CDR3 runs 12 residues. Germline CDR1 is LGHNA and CDR2 is YNFKEQ. The ends were cut back, 0 bases at V and 7 bases at J, with 6 bases in the middle. Study processing details: Amplification with reference gene primers provided the estimates of nucleated cell counts. The table came from immunoSEQ multiplex PCR; TCRdb's copy has only in-frame clones and leaves some out. V and J calls and clone size follow that table, whereas D and trimming were derived from the DNA. The profile shows about 220,000 clones, approximately 90% of them singletons. This study enrolled people aged 18 to 89 from 20 to 25 US geographic areas. Cohort assignment relied on participant-reported clinical history.

The chain recombines TRBV4-2 with TRBJ2-5; unclear D gene. This clonotype was sampled from a woman under 40 who had recovered from COVID-19. The sequencing sample was made of PBMCs or T cells enriched from blood (not recorded which). This chain's CDR3 is CASSQDYGTQYF. DNA of the CDR3: TGTGCCAGCAGCCAAGATTACGGGACCCAGTACTTC.